This entry describes one T cell receptor (beta chain). Its antigen is not known. Trimming shortened V by 2 bases and J by 8 bases, and 12 bases separated the two germline ends. In germline, CDR1 is MGHRA, CDR2 YSYEKL. The CDR3 sequence is 14 residues long. This record belongs to a study of T-cell memory formation after mild COVID-19. Study details: The two donors had largely donor-specific TCR clusters. Overall study results and limits: The study found contracting CD4+ clones mainly in CM and EM and contracting CD8+ clones in EMRA. Pre-infection memory showed some responding clones, and this suggested that cross-reactive memory joined. A second wave of clones peaked on day 37, and their SARS-CoV-2 specificity went unconfirmed.

MiXCR was run by TCRdb on the 5' RACE reads, yielding one entry per CDR3 protein. Of more than 250,000 distinct CDR3 sequences listed, about 20% are singletons. The source material was PBMCs or a T cell subset sorted from them (not recorded which). The sequence was collected from a man aged 18-30 years who had mild COVID-19 (a few samples of this study predate the infection). Cell type and time point are not known. V is TRBV4-1 and J is TRBJ2-2; possibly TRBD1 or TRBD2 for D (5 bases each). The CDR3 is CASSQRDPVGELFF. The CDR3 DNA follows: TGCGCCAGCAGCCAACGGGACCCGGTGGGGGAGCTGTTTTTT.